Listed here are 28 T cell receptor beta chains from one sample, sequenced in a study of T cells expressing NK-cell markers. TCRdb re-analyzed the 5' RACE reads; it lists each CDR3 protein once, without DNA. This table holds 250,000 or so distinct CDR3 sequences. The material sequenced was blood T cells: a sorted CD56 or NKG2C T cell subset, CD4+ or CD8+ T cells, or bulk PBMC T cells (not recorded which). These receptors were taken from a woman between 18 and 69 years old in good health.

V is TRBV12-3 or TRBV12-4 and J is TRBJ1-6; TCRdb proposes TRBD1, but this gene call is untestable without DNA. The CDR3 extends over 17 amino acids. The CDR3 sequence is CASSSRAVGGFRSPLHF.

The rearrangement links TRBV25-1 to TRBJ2-5; the D call from TCRdb, TRBD1, cannot be confirmed without DNA. Germline CDR1 is MGHDK and CDR2 is SYGVNS. The CDR3 is 15 residues long. The CDR3 sequence is CASNPSGTVQETQYF.

Here the CDR3 reads CASSQGRLAGVETQYF. This chain uses TRBV4-3 with TRBJ2-5; TCRdb's D call of TRBD2 is untestable without DNA. The CDR3 extends over 16 amino acids. The germline V gene has CDR1 LGHNA and CDR2 YSLEER.

V and J are TRBV7-9 and TRBJ2-1. CDR3 size: 14 residues. Germline assignment: CDR1 SEHNR and CDR2 FQNEAQ (reference sequence). The CDR3 spells CASGRGTTNNEQFF.

The chain combines TRBV9 with TRBJ2-3; lacking DNA, the TRBD1 call made by TCRdb goes unchecked. Germline loops: CDR1 SGDLS, CDR2 YYNGEE. The CDR3 is 14 residues long. This CDR3 is CASSVDGGSDTQYF. Together with reference TRBV9 and TRBJ2-3, the CDR3 gives the full variable domain: DSGVTQTPKHLITATGQRVTLRCSPRSGDLSVYWYQQSLDQGLQFLIQYYNGEERAKGNILERFSAQQFPDLHSELNLSSLELGDSALYFCASSVDGGSDTQYFGPGTRLTVL.

This chain connects TRBV4-3 to TRBJ2-2; lacking DNA, the TRBD1 call made by TCRdb goes unchecked. The CDR3 is made up of 15 amino acids. Germline CDR1 LGHNA, CDR2 YSLEER. The CDR3 loop is CASSQGQGAPGELFF.

The chain has TRBV19 and TRBJ2-1; TCRdb proposes TRBD1, but this gene call is untestable without DNA. CDR3 length: 15 residues. Germline CDR1 is LNHDA and CDR2 is SQIVND (reference sequence). The CDR3 reads CASSIGRVTYNEQFF.

J is TRBJ1-4 and V is TRBV5-6; TCRdb names TRBD1, which stays unverified in the absence of DNA. CDR1 and CDR2 from the germline V gene are SGHDT and YYEEEE. CDR3 size: 15 residues. The CDR3 spells CASSSRTGYHEKLFF. The full variable domain, its missing parts supplied by reference TRBV5-6 and TRBJ1-4, is DAGVTQSPTHLIKTRGQQVTLRCSPKSGHDTVSWYQQALGQGPQFIFQYYEEEERQRGNFPDRFSGHQFPNYSSELNVNALLLGDSALYLCASSSRTGYHEKLFFGSGTQLSVL.

The chain joins TRBV12-3 or TRBV12-4 to TRBJ1-4; the TCRdb call, TRBD1, lacks DNA for checking. The CDR3 has 15 residues. This CDR3 reads CASSSSGTANEKLFF.

V gene TRBV27 combines with J gene TRBJ1-6. The CDR3 is 13 amino acids. Germline V gives CDR1 MNHEY, CDR2 SMNVEV (reference sequence). This chain's CDR3 is CASSREKGSPLHF.

This rearrangement joins TRBV12-3 or TRBV12-4 to TRBJ2-1; TCRdb calls TRBD2, which cannot be checked without DNA. CDR3 length: 14 residues. The CDR3 region is CASSLPLAGNEQFF.

The chain joins TRBV28 to TRBJ2-5; TCRdb's assignment of TRBD1 cannot be checked, as there is no DNA. This CDR3 spans 12 amino acids. CDR1 MDHEN and CDR2 SYDVKM come from the germline V gene. The CDR3 region is CASTTGAETQYF.

The chain combines TRBV20-1 with TRBJ2-5; the TCRdb D gene call, TRBD1, has no DNA to confirm it. Germline lookup yields CDR1 DFQATT and CDR2 SNEGSKA (reference sequence). The CDR3 contains 13 residues. The CDR3 region is CSAQTGAGETQYF.

The V and J genes are TRBV7-2 and TRBJ2-7; TCRdb's D call, TRBD1, is unchecked because there is no DNA. Germline values: CDR1 SGHTA, CDR2 FQGNSA. The CDR3 consists of 15 residues. The CDR3 loop reads CASSLGGKGHYEQYF.

The V call is TRBV30, the J call TRBJ2-2; there is no DNA to check the TCRdb D call of TRBD2. The CDR3 runs to 15 residues. The germline CDR1 and CDR2 sequences are GTSNPN and SVGIG (reference sequence). The CDR3 loop reads CAWSVLAGNTGELFF.

The chain links TRBV15 to TRBJ1-2. The CDR3 is 14 residues long. Germline V CDR1 and CDR2: LNHNV, YYDKDF (reference sequence). CDR3 sequence reads: CATSSGGGAFGYTF.

The chain uses TRBV4-2 and TRBJ2-1; TCRdb calls TRBD2, which cannot be checked without DNA. The CDR3 loop spans 17 amino acids. From germline, CDR1 is LGHNA and CDR2 YNFKEQ. CDR3 loop: CASSQGRSGGTYNEQFF.

The gene calls are TRBV11-1 and TRBJ2-7; the D call of TRBD1 rests on TCRdb alone, since no DNA is present to check it. The CDR3 sequence is 18 residues long. Germline V gives CDR1 SGHAT, CDR2 FQDESV (reference sequence). The CDR3 protein is CASSLGGVRTEKHYEQYF.

This chain links TRBV9 with TRBJ2-7. The CDR3 consists of 15 residues. Germline CDR1 reads SGDLS; CDR2 reads YYNGEE. The CDR3 is CASSVEVGSTYEQYF.

V is TRBV25-1 and J is TRBJ2-2; without DNA, the TCRdb call of TRBD1 cannot be checked. CDR3 length: 15 amino acids. Germline V gene sequence: CDR1 MGHDK, CDR2 SYGVNS. This chain's CDR3 is CASSDRAANTGELFF.

The rearrangement joins TRBV11-1 to TRBJ2-1; TCRdb gives TRBD2 as the D gene, but with no DNA this cannot be confirmed. The CDR3 consists of 20 residues. The V gene's germline CDR1 is SGHAT and CDR2 FQDESV (reference sequence). The CDR3 is CASSLARIAGGRSSYNEQFF.

V gene TRBV20-1 combines with J gene TRBJ1-5. Germline assignment: CDR1 DFQATT and CDR2 SNEGSKA (reference sequence). The CDR3 covers 13 residues. CDR3 amino acids: CSALARGNQPQHF.

The chain combines TRBV7-3 with TRBJ2-7. The CDR3 spans 14 residues. Germline assignment: CDR1 SGHTA and CDR2 FQGTGA. CDR3 sequence reads: CASSLFTGDYEQYF.

This chain connects TRBV4-1 to TRBJ1-4. The length of the CDR3 is 15 residues. Per the germline V gene, CDR1 is MGHRA and CDR2 is YSYEKL. CDR3 sequence reads: CASSHHTASNEKLFF.

The chain recombines TRBV29-1 with TRBJ1-1. This CDR3 contains 14 residues. Germline V gene data show CDR1 as SQVTM and CDR2 as ANQGSEA. CDR3 region: CSVEEEPTNTEAFF.

The genes are TRBV12-3 or TRBV12-4 and TRBJ1-4; TCRdb's assignment of TRBD1 cannot be checked, as there is no DNA. This CDR3 is 14 amino acids long. This CDR3 reads CASSGGQGHEKLFF.

V usage is TRBV7-2 and J usage is TRBJ1-1; checking the TCRdb D call of TRBD1 is not possible without DNA. CDR3 size: 15 residues. CDR1 SGHTA and CDR2 FQGNSA come from the germline V gene. The CDR3 region is CASSARSPLNTEAFF.

The chain has TRBV4-2 and TRBJ2-1; lacking DNA, the TRBD2 call made by TCRdb goes unchecked. Per germline, CDR1 LGHNA and CDR2 YNFKEQ. This CDR3 is built from 16 residues. The CDR3: CASSQRSGGEYNEQFF.